A selection of T cell receptor beta chains follows, all from one sample in a study of OX40 agonist ivuxolimab in advanced cancers. Sequenced by immunoSEQ multiplex PCR; TCRdb stores in-frame clones only, minus some. The data hold tens of thousands of clones, with about 82% observed a single time. The specimen comprised CD4+ or CD8+ T cells sorted from blood, sampled in a trial of the OX40 agonist ivuxolimab. The source of these receptors is an adult with an advanced solid tumor such as melanoma, head and neck, liver or kidney cancer. CDR3s include the opening cysteine and the closing phenylalanine or tryptophan. The D gene is left open where the match is weak. Expanded clones get a size class; other rows say once, few or many, or leave the size out.

d_call j_call clone_size v_call cdr3_aa cdr3_nt
NA TRBJ1-2 few TRBV7-2 CASSLAGGEGGYTF TGTGCCAGCAGCTTAGCTGGCGGGGAGGGTGGCTACACCTTC
NA TRBJ2-6 NA TRBV28 CASSLYYTGVSGSGANVLTF TGTGCCAGCAGTTTATACTACACAGGAGTAAGCGGCTCTGGGGCCAACGTCCTGACTTTC
TRBD2 TRBJ2-7 NA TRBV5-1 CASSIRPDTSGRNREQYF TGCGCCAGCAGCATCCGTCCTGACACTAGCGGGAGAAATCGCGAGCAGTACTTC
TRBD1 TRBJ1-2 NA TRBV30 CAWSVNRGHGYTF TGTGCCTGGAGTGTAAACAGGGGACATGGCTACACCTTC
NA TRBJ1-1 NA TRBV2 CASSVSGNTEAFF TGTGCCAGCAGTGTTTCGGGGAACACTGAAGCTTTCTTT
NA TRBJ1-4 NA TRBV19 CASRRATNEKLFF TGTGCCAGCCGACGGGCAACTAATGAAAAACTGTTTTTT
TRBD2 TRBJ2-7 once TRBV6-1 CASSEARGGYFSYEQYF TGTGCCAGCAGTGAAGCTCGGGGGGGCTACTTCTCCTACGAGCAGTACTTC
TRBD2 TRBJ2-7 few TRBV19 CASPERESHEQYF TGTGCCAGTCCCGAGCGGGAGTCCCACGAGCAGTACTTC
TRBD1 TRBJ1-1 NA TRBV28 CASSRARDRGAFF TGTGCCAGCAGCCGAGCCCGGGACAGAGGAGCTTTCTTT
TRBD2 TRBJ2-5 NA TRBV28 CASSLNWRGGKTQYF TGTGCCAGCAGTTTAAACTGGCGCGGGGGAAAGACCCAGTACTTC
TRBD2 TRBJ2-1 NA TRBV6-4 CASSRTSGGYNEQFF TGTGCCAGCAGCCGGACTAGCGGGGGCTACAATGAGCAGTTCTTC
TRBD2 TRBJ2-5 NA TRBV7-4 CASSLASSGRETQYF TGTGCCAGCAGCTTAGCTTCTAGCGGGAGGGAGACCCAGTACTTC
NA TRBJ2-7 NA TRBV11-2 CASSLAIGEVYEQYF TGTGCCAGCAGCTTAGCAATCGGGGAAGTCTACGAGCAGTACTTC
TRBD2 TRBJ2-7 NA TRBV2 CASAPNRGTSGNEQYF TGTGCCAGCGCCCCCAATAGGGGGACTAGCGGCAACGAGCAGTACTTC
TRBD2 TRBJ2-7 NA TRBV15 CATSARPSGKYEQYF TGTGCCACCAGTGCACGGCCTAGCGGGAAGTACGAGCAGTACTTC
NA TRBJ2-4 NA TRBV14 CASSPTGENIQYF TGTGCCAGCAGCCCTACAGGTGAAAACATTCAGTACTTC